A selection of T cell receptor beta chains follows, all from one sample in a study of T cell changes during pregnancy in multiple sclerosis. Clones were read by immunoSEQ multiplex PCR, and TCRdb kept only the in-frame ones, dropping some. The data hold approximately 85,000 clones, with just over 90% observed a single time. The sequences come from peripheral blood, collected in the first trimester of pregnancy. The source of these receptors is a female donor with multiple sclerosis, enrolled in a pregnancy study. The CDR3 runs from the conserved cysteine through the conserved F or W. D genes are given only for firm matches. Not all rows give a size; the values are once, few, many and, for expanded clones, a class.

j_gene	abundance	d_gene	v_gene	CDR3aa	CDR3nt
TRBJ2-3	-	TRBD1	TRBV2	CASKWWGDRGTDTQYF	TGTGCCAGCAAATGGTGGGGGGACAGGGGCACAGATACGCAGTATTTT
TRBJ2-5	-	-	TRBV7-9	CASSGLQAETQYF	TGTGCCAGCAGCGGTCTGCAGGCAGAGACCCAGTACTTC
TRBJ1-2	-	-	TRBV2	CASSVRDYGYTF	TGTGCCAGCAGTGTCAGGGACTATGGCTACACCTTC
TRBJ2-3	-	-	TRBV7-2	CASSLGGLEMDTQYF	TGTGCCAGCAGCTTAGGAGGGCTAGAGATGGATACGCAGTATTTT
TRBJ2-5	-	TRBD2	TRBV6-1	CASSEGVGGEETQYF	TGTGCCAGCAGTGAAGGAGTTGGGGGGGAAGAGACCCAGTACTTC
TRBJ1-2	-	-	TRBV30	CARKTAGNYGYTF	TGTGCAAGAAAAACCGCCGGTAACTATGGCTACACCTTC
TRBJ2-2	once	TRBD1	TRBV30	CACTPPRGRAGELFF	TGTGCCTGCACTCCCCCCAGGGGGCGCGCCGGGGAGCTGTTTTTT
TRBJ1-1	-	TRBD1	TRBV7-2	CASSLGGQREAFF	TGTGCCAGCAGCTTGGGGGGACAGCGTGAAGCTTTCTTT
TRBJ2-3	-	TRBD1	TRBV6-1	CASSEAWIISRTGALSTDTQYF	TGTGCCAGCAGTGAAGCTTGGATTATAAGTCGGACAGGGGCCCTTAGCACAGATACGCAGTATTTT
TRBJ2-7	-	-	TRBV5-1	CASSLEAGAREQYF	TGCGCCAGCAGCTTGGAGGCAGGGGCAAGAGAGCAGTACTTC
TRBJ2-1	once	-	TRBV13	CASSLVWRPLYNEQFF	TGTGCCAGCAGCTTAGTTTGGCGGCCTTTATACAATGAGCAGTTCTTC
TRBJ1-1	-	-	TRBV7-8	CASSLNRFRKTGNHSEAFF	TGTGCCAGCAGCTTAAATAGGTTCAGGAAGACAGGAAACCATTCTGAAGCTTTCTTT
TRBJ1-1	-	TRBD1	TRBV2	CASRPTGADTEAFF	TGTGCCAGCAGGCCTACAGGGGCGGACACTGAAGCTTTCTTT
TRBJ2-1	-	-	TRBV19	CASRSTERLHNEQFF	TGTGCCAGTAGATCGACAGAACGCTTACACAATGAGCAGTTCTTC
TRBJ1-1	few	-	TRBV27	CASSLWLNTEAFF	TGTGCCAGCAGTTTATGGCTGAACACTGAAGCTTTCTTT
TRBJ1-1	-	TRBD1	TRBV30	CAWGTGPTRPDGAEAFF	TGTGCCTGGGGGACAGGCCCCACCCGACCGGATGGTGCTGAAGCTTTCTTT
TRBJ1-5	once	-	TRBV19	CASSNPEGMWGQPQHF	TGTGCCAGTAGTAACCCAGAGGGCATGTGGGGTCAGCCCCAGCATTTT
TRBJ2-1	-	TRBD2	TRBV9	CASSASGEQFF	TGTGCCAGCAGCGCTAGCGGGGAGCAGTTCTTC
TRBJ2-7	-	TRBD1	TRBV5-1	CASSLMGQGAYEQYF	TGCGCCAGCAGCTTAATGGGACAGGGGGCTTACGAGCAGTACTTC
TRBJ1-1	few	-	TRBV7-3	CASSLGGLDTEAFF	TGTGCCAGCAGCCTAGGAGGGTTGGACACTGAAGCTTTCTTT
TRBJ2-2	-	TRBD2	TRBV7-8	CASSQTRPWDYQKGGELFF	TGTGCCAGCAGCCAAACCCGGCCATGGGACTACCAAAAGGGCGGGGAGCTGTTTTTT
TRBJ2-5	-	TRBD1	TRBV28	CASRKTGTSGTQYF	TGTGCCAGCCGAAAGACAGGGACATCGGGGACCCAGTACTTC
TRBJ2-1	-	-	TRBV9	CASSVEPTNEQFF	TGTGCCAGCAGCGTAGAGCCAACTAATGAGCAGTTCTTC
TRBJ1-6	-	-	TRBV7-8	CASSPQEGWNNSPLHF	TGTGCCAGCAGCCCCCAGGAGGGGTGGAATAATTCACCCCTCCACTTT
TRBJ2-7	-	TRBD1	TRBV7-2	CASSLTLWTGSYEQYF	TGTGCCAGCAGCCTAACCCTCTGGACAGGGTCCTACGAGCAGTACTTC
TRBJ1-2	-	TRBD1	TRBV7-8	CASSLEERGRPTF	TGTGCCAGCAGCTTAGAGGAAAGGGGGCGCCCCACCTTC
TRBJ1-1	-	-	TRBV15	CATSRVARANTEAFF	TGTGCCACCAGCAGAGTTGCCAGGGCGAACACTGAAGCTTTCTTT
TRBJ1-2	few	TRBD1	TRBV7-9	CASSLGQGGNYGYTF	TGTGCCAGCAGCCTGGGACAGGGAGGCAACTATGGCTACACCTTC
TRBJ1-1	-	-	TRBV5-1	CASSLIPGSTEAFF	TGCGCCAGCAGCTTGATCCCAGGAAGCACTGAAGCTTTCTTT
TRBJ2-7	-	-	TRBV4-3	CASSQGNSYYEQYF	TGCGCCAGCAGCCAAGGTAACAGTTACTACGAGCAGTACTTC
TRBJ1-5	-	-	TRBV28	CASSPRGEGSNQPQHF	TGTGCCAGCAGTCCCCGGGGGGAGGGTAGCAATCAGCCCCAGCATTTT
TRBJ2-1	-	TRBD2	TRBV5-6	CASSLVPSGGNEQFF	TGTGCCAGCAGCTTGGTCCCTAGCGGGGGTAATGAGCAGTTCTTC
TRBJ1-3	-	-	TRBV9	CASSLPGGNTIYF	TGTGCCAGCAGCCTGCCGGGGGGAAACACCATATATTTT
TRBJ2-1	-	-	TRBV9	CASSVGQGIFDEQFF	TGTGCCAGCAGCGTAGGCCAGGGAATCTTCGATGAGCAGTTCTTC
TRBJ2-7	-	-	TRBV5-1	CASSYQDREQYF	TGCGCCAGCAGCTACCAGGATCGGGAGCAGTACTTC
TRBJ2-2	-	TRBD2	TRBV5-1	CASSVGLAGGELFF	TGCGCCAGCAGCGTTGGACTAGCGGGCGGGGAGCTGTTTTTT
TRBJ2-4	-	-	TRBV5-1	CASSLDPGIDIQYF	TGCGCCAGCAGCTTGGATCCGGGGATCGACATTCAGTACTTC
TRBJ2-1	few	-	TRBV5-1	CASSFHRGGSNEQFF	TGCGCCAGCAGCTTCCACAGGGGGGGGTCCAATGAGCAGTTCTTC
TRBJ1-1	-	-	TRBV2	CAGGIGNTEAFF	TGTGCGGGGGGAATTGGGAACACTGAAGCTTTCTTT